Included here is one T cell receptor (beta chain) sequence, with context. The antigen is not known. These data originate in a study of T cell repertoires in cytomegalovirus infection. In the study overall: A matching HLA type, together with CMV infection, was signaled by public TCR beta signatures.

TCRdb independently ran MiXCR on the reads; one entry per CDR3 protein. The sample records 570,000 or so distinct CDR3 sequences, 40% being singletons. This sample comprised cultured PBMCs, obtained from culture after CMV antigen stimulation. This clonotype originated in a human donor in good health (CMV status not recorded). Some clones in this sample may be carry-over from other donors' samples.

CDR3 bases: TGTGCCAGCAGTTATTTAGCGGGAGCAAGTGAGCAGTTCTTC. This sequence encodes CASSYLAGASEQFF. This sequence joins TRBV6-2 or TRBV6-3 and TRBJ2-1, with 9 nucleotides matching TRBD2. The V and J ends lost 3 bases and 9 bases, in that order; junction bases with no gene match: 6. Germline assignment: CDR1 MNHEY and CDR2 SVGEGT. The CDR3 contains 14 residues.